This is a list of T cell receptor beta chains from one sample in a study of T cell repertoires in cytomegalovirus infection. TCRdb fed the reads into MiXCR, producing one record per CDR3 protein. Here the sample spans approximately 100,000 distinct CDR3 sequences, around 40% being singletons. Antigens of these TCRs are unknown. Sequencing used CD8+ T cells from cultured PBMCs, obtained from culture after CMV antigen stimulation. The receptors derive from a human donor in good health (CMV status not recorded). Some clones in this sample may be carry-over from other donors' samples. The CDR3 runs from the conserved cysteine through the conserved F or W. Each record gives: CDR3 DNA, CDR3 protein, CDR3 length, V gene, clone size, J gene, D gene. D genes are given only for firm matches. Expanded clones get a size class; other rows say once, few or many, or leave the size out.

TGTGCCAGCAGCCCGCGCGGGAGACGAAAACACACCGGGGAGCTGTTTTTT,CASSPRGRRKHTGELFF,17,TRBV7-2,NA,TRBJ2-2,TRBD2
TGCAGTGCTAGGCGACTAGACGAAAACATTCAGTACTTC,CSARRLDENIQYF,13,TRBV20-1,NA,TRBJ2-4,NA
TGCGCCAGCAGCCAAATGCCGTCGATCTATGGCTACACCTTC,CASSQMPSIYGYTF,14,TRBV4-1,NA,TRBJ1-2,NA
TGTGCCAGCAGTTTTAGTTTAGCGGGGGGAGAGACCCAGTACTTC,CASSFSLAGGETQYF,15,TRBV12-3/TRBV12-4,NA,TRBJ2-5,TRBD2
TGTGCCAGCAGCCCCTCTCCCCTAAGCAATGAGCAGTTCTTC,CASSPSPLSNEQFF,14,TRBV7-6,few,TRBJ2-1,NA
NA,CASSSSGQGGGYTF,14,TRBV12-3/TRBV12-4,NA,TRBJ1-2,NA
TGTGCCAGCAGCTTAGGGCCCCTAGGGCGGGGGACCTACGAGCAGTACTTC,CASSLGPLGRGTYEQYF,17,TRBV11-2,NA,TRBJ2-7,TRBD2
TGTGCCAGCAGGTCGGACAGGGGGCCCCGGGCCTATGGCTACACCTTC,CASRSDRGPRAYGYTF,16,TRBV27,NA,TRBJ1-2,TRBD1
TGTGCCAGCAGCTTGCAAACGGGAAGTGCCCAGCATTTT,CASSLQTGSAQHF,13,TRBV5-8,NA,TRBJ1-5,NA
TGTGCCAGCAGCCCTTGGGCGGGGGATGAGCAGTTCTTC,CASSPWAGDEQFF,13,TRBV11-3,NA,TRBJ2-1,TRBD2
TGTGCCAGCAGTCTGTGGGGGGGGTTAACAGATACGCAGTATTTT,CASSLWGGLTDTQYF,15,TRBV9,NA,TRBJ2-3,TRBD2
TGTGCCAGCGGGTATCCCCCTCATGGGATTGAAGCTTTCTTT,CASGYPPHGIEAFF,14,TRBV9,NA,TRBJ1-1,NA
TGTGCCAGCAGTTTAGCACAGGGGGCTGTTCAGCCCCAGCATTTT,CASSLAQGAVQPQHF,15,TRBV28,NA,TRBJ1-5,TRBD1
TGTGCCAGCAGTTCCCGGGACAAAAACACCGGGGAGCTGTTTTTT,CASSSRDKNTGELFF,15,TRBV6-6,NA,TRBJ2-2,NA
TGTGCCACCAGCTCTACGGGACAGGGGAGGCAGCCCCAGCATTTT,CATSSTGQGRQPQHF,15,TRBV15,NA,TRBJ1-5,TRBD1
TGTGCCAGCAGGACTAGCGGACCGGCGTATGAGCAGTTCTTC,CASRTSGPAYEQFF,14,TRBV27,NA,TRBJ2-1,TRBD2
TGTGCCAGTAGTATAGTTCTGACAGGGGGAAGTGATCAGCCCCAGCATTTT,CASSIVLTGGSDQPQHF,17,TRBV19,NA,TRBJ1-5,TRBD1